Below, 5 T cell receptor beta chains from the same sample are listed, as sequenced in a study of cytomegalovirus exposure and HLA in healthy donors. Assay used: immunoSEQ multiplex PCR; TCRdb lists only in-frame clones, some missing. The data show around 130,000 clones, around 92% seen once. The sequencing input was PBMCs. These receptors came from a man aged 25-45 years in good health and CMV-seronegative.

The chain is built from TRBV28 and TRBJ1-6, with D maybe TRBD1 (6 bases). The ends were cut back, 2 bases at V and 3 bases at J, with 11 bases in the middle. The CDR3 covers 16 residues. The germline CDR1 and CDR2 sequences are MDHEN and SYDVKM. CDR3 amino acids: CASSLTGRYYNSPLHF. CDR3 DNA: TGTGCCAGCAGTTTAACAGGGCGGTACTATAATTCACCCCTCCACTTT.

This chain joins TRBV12-5 and TRBJ1-1; unclear D gene. The V gene lost 6 bases and the J gene lost 4 bases, with 12 bases spanning the gap. The CDR3 spans 13 residues. Germline V lookup: CDR1 LGHNT, CDR2 FRNRAP. Here the CDR3 reads CASGIRGGTEAFF. The CDR3 DNA reads TGTGCTAGTGGAATCCGCGGCGGCACTGAAGCTTTCTTT.

This rearrangement joins TRBV2 to TRBJ1-5, with D possibly matching TRBD1 (6 bases). The ends were cut back, 7 bases at V and 5 bases at J, with 15 bases in the middle. Germline values: CDR1 SNHLY, CDR2 FYNNEI. This CDR3 region has 14 residues. For the CDR3, the DNA is TGTGCCAGCAACCTCCGGGACATTCATCAGCCCCAGCATTTT. Its translation: CASNLRDIHQPQHF.

The rearrangement links TRBV6-5 to TRBJ1-1; 8 nucleotides align to TRBD1. CDR3 size: 14 residues. In germline, CDR1 is MNHEY, CDR2 SVGAGI. The trim removed 3 bases at V and 7 bases at J, leaving 7 bases unmatched. CDR3 residues: CASSYGQGAVEAFF. CDR3 nucleotides: TGTGCCAGCAGTTATGGACAGGGAGCGGTTGAAGCTTTCTTT.

The chain uses TRBV6-5 and TRBJ1-4, with D possibly matching TRBD1 (6 bases). This CDR3 has 15 residues. The V end was cut by 6 bases, the J end by 4 bases, with 15 bases between. Per the germline V gene, CDR1 is MNHEY and CDR2 is SVGAGI. The chain's CDR3 is CASSWGGAGNEKLFF. The CDR3, as DNA: TGTGCCAGCAGCTGGGGGGGGGCGGGTAATGAAAAACTGTTTTTT.